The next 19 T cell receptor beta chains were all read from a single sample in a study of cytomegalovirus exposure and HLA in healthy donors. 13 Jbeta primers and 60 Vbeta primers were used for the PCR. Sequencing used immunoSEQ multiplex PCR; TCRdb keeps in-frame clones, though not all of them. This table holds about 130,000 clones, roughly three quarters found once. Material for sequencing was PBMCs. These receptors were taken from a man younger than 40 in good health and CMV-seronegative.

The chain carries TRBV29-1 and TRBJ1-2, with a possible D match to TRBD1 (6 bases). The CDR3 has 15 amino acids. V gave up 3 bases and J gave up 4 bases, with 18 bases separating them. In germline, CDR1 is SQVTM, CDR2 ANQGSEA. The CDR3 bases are TGCAGCGTTGAGGGGACACCTACCCGCCCCTATGGCTACACCTTC. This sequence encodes CSVEGTPTRPYGYTF.

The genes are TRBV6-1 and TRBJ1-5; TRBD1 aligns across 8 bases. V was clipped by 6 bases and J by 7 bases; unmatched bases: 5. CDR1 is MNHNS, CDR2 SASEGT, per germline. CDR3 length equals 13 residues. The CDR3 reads CASRQGVSQPQHF. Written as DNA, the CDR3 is TGTGCCAGCAGACAGGGGGTATCGCAGCCCCAGCATTTT.

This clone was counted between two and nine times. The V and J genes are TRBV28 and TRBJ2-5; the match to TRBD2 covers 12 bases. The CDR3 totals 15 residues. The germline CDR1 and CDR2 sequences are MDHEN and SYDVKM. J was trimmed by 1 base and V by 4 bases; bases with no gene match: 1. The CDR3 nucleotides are TGTGCCAGCAGTTCTAGCGGGAGGGCCCAAGAGACCCAGTACTTC. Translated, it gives CASSSSGRAQETQYF.

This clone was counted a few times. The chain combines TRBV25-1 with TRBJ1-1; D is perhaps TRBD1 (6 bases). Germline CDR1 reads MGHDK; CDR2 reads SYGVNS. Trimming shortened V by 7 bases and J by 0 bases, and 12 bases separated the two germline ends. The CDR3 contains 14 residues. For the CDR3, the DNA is TGTGCCAGCACTAAACCAGGGGTGAACACTGAAGCTTTCTTT. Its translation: CASTKPGVNTEAFF.

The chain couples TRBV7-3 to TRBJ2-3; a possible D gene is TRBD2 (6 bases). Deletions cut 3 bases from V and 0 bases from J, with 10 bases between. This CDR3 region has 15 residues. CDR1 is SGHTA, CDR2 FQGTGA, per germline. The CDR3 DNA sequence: TGTGCCAGCAGCTTCGGGGGAGCTAGCACAGATACGCAGTATTTT. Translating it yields CASSFGGASTDTQYF.

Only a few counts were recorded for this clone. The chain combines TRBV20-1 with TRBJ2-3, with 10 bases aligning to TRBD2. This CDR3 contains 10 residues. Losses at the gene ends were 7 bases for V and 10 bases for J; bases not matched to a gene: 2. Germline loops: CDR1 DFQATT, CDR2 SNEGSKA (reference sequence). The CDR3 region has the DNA TGCAGTGGAGGACTAGCGGCGCAGTATTTT. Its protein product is CSGGLAAQYF.

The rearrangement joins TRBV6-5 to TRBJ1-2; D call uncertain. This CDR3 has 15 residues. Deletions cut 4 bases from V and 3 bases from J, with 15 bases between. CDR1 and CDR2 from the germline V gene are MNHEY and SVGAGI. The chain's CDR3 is CASSSRGVYDYGYTF. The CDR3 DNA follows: TGTGCCAGCAGTTCCCGCGGCGTATATGACTATGGCTACACCTTC.

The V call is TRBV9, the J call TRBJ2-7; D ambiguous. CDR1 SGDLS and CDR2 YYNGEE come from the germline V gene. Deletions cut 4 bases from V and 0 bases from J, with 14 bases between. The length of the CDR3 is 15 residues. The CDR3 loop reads CASSRTTVSSYEQYF. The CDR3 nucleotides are TGTGCCAGCAGCCGAACCACGGTTAGCTCCTACGAGCAGTACTTC.

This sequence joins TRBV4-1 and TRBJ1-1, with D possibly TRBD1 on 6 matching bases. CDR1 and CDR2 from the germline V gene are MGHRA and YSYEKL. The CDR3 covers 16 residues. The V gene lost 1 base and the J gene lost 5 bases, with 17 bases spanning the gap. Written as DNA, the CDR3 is TGCGCCAGCAGCCAAGGTCCCCCAGGGGCGGATACTGAAGCTTTCTTT. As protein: CASSQGPPGADTEAFF.

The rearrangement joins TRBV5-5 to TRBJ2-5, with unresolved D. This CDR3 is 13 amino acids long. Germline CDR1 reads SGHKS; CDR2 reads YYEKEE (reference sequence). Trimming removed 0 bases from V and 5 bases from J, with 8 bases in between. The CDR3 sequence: CASSLGIGETQYF. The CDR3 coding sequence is TGTGCCAGCAGCTTGGGTATCGGGGAGACCCAGTACTTC.

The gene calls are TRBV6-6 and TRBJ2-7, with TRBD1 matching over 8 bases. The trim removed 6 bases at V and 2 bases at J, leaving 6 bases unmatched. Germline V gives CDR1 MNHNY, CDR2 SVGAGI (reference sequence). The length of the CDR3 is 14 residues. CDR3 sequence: CASRDPGQAYEQYF. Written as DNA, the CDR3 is TGTGCCAGCAGGGACCCGGGACAGGCCTACGAGCAGTACTTC.

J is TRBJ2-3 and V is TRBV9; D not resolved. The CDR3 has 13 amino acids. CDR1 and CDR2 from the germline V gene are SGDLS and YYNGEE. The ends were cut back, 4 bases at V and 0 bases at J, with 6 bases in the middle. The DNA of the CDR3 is TGTGCCAGCAGCCCCCCTAGCACAGATACGCAGTATTTT. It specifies CASSPPSTDTQYF.

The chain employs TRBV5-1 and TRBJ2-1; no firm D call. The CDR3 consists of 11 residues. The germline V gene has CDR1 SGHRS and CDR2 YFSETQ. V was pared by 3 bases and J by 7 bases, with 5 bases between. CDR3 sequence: CASSYSNEQFF. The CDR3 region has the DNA TGCGCCAGCAGCTACTCAAATGAGCAGTTCTTC.

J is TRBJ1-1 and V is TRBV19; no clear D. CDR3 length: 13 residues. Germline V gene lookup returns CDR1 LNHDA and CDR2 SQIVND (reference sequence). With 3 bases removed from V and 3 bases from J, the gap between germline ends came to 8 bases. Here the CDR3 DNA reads TGTGCCAGTAGTATTGCAAGAGACACTGAAGCTTTCTTT. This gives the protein CASSIARDTEAFF.

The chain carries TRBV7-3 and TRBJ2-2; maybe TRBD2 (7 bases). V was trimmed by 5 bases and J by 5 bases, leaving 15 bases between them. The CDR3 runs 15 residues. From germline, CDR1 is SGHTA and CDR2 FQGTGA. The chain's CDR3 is CASSDRGGRTGELFF. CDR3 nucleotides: TGTGCCAGCAGCGATAGGGGGGGGCGGACCGGGGAGCTGTTTTTT.

The CDR3 loop is CAISELPRGGRSNQPQHF. The CDR3 nucleotides read TGTGCCATCAGTGAGCTCCCTAGGGGGGGCAGGAGCAATCAGCCCCAGCATTTT. This rearrangement joins TRBV10-3 to TRBJ1-5, with a tentative D call TRBD1 (6 bases). This CDR3 is 18 amino acids long. Deletions cut 2 bases from V and 1 base from J, with 18 bases between. Germline CDR1 is ENHRY and CDR2 is SYGVKD.

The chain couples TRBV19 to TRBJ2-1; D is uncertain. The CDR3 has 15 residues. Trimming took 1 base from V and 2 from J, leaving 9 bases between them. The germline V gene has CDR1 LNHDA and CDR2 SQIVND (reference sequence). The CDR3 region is CASSIANTPYNEQFF. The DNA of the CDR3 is TGTGCCAGTAGTATAGCCAACACCCCCTACAATGAGCAGTTCTTC.

DNA of the CDR3: TGTGCCAGCAGTCACAGACCCACAGGTTCGATTTACGAGCAGTACTTC. It translates to CASSHRPTGSIYEQYF. V gene TRBV9 combines with J gene TRBJ2-7, with TRBD1 as a possible D gene (5 bases). The V end lost 5 bases, the J end lost 4 bases, and 22 bases lay between the germline ends. CDR1 and CDR2 from the germline V gene are SGDLS and YYNGEE. The CDR3 contains 16 residues. Using reference TRBV9 and TRBJ2-7 for the parts outside the CDR3, the full variable domain is DSGVTQTPKHLITATGQRVTLRCSPRSGDLSVYWYQQSLDQGLQFLIQYYNGEERAKGNILERFSAQQFPDLHSELNLSSLELGDSALYFCASSHRPTGSIYEQYFGPGTRLTVT.

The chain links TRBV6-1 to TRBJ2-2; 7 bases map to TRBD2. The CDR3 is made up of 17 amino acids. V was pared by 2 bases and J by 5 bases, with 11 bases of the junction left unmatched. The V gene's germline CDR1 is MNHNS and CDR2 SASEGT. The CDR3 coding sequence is TGTGCCAGCAGTGAATTTGTGTGGGGGGGTCATACCGGGGAGCTGTTTTTT. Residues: CASSEFVWGGHTGELFF.